These 9 T cell receptor beta chains came from one sample sequenced in a study of blood T cells in healthy people across ages. Then a second PCR, running roughly 7 to 11 cycles, was carried out with a sample-barcoded 5' primer and a J-beta primer mix. One entry per CDR3 protein, called by TCRdb with MiXCR from the 5' RACE reads. The sample holds hundreds of thousands of distinct CDR3 sequences, around half seen once. The sample was blood. The receptors shown here come from a man older than 75 in good health.

This clonotype was recorded a few times. The rearrangement joins TRBV7-8 to TRBJ1-6; TRBD1 agrees at 11 bases. The trim removed 5 bases at V and 4 bases at J, leaving 7 bases unmatched. The CDR3 covers 17 residues. The germline gives CDR1 SGHVS, CDR2 FQNEAQ. CDR3 region: CASSPGQGADYNSPLHF. The CDR3 DNA reads TGTGCCAGCAGCCCTGGACAGGGGGCCGATTATAATTCACCCCTCCACTTT.

CDR3 in amino acids: CASRITGGETQYF. The CDR3 DNA reads TGTGCCAGTAGGATAACAGGGGGAGAGACCCAGTACTTC. This chain uses TRBV19 with TRBJ2-5, with 8 positions matching TRBD1. This CDR3 region has 13 residues. Germline assignment: CDR1 LNHDA and CDR2 SQIVND (reference sequence). Trimming took 6 bases from V and 4 from J; bases not matched to a gene: 4.

The table lists this clonotype with a few counts. The chain links TRBV11-3 to TRBJ2-3; 9 nucleotides line up with TRBD1. This CDR3 comprises 15 residues. The J segment lost 3 bases and the V segment lost 5 bases, leaving 6 bases of the junction unmatched. CDR1 SGHNT and CDR2 YENEEA come from the germline V gene. For the CDR3, the DNA is TGTGCCAGCAGCCCACCGGGACAGGGAACAGATACGCAGTATTTT. It codes for CASSPPGQGTDTQYF.

V usage is TRBV2 and J usage is TRBJ2-7, with 12 nucleotides matching TRBD2. V lost 8 bases, J lost 0 bases, and 14 bases stayed unmatched. The CDR3 covers 18 residues. Germline V gene lookup returns CDR1 SNHLY and CDR2 FYNNEI. CDR3 in amino acids: CASQERLAGATNSYEQYF. CDR3 DNA sequence: TGTGCCAGCCAAGAGAGACTAGCGGGGGCCACAAACTCCTACGAGCAGTACTTC.

The rearrangement links TRBV7-2 to TRBJ2-3; D is unresolved. V was cut by 1 base and J by 3 bases, with 11 bases left in between. Germline lookup yields CDR1 SGHTA and CDR2 FQGNSA. The CDR3 is 15 residues long. The CDR3 reads CASSLEQNPTDTQYF. CDR3 coding DNA: TGTGCCAGCAGCTTAGAACAGAACCCTACAGATACGCAGTATTTT.

The chain carries TRBV18 and TRBJ1-6; maybe TRBD1 (5 bases). The V end lost 3 bases, the J end lost 8 bases, and 11 bases lay between the germline ends. The germline CDR1 and CDR2 sequences are KGHSH and LQKENI. The CDR3 has 14 amino acids. CDR3 nucleotides: TGTGCCAGCTCACCGGCGACGGGGGATTCACCCCTCCACTTT. Translated: CASSPATGDSPLHF.

The chain carries TRBV5-1 and TRBJ2-4, with a tentative D call TRBD1 (5 bases). CDR1 SGHRS and CDR2 YFSETQ come from the germline V gene. The CDR3 is made up of 14 amino acids. The V and J ends lost 3 bases and 0 bases respectively, with 7 bases between them. The CDR3 DNA is TGCGCCAGCAGCTGGGGCCAAGCCAAAAACATTCAGTACTTC. Protein: CASSWGQAKNIQYF.

The gene calls are TRBV29-1 and TRBJ2-1, with D possibly matching TRBD2 (5 bases). The last part of the DNA fits TRBJ2-5 better; the J call may be wrong. CDR3 length: 13 amino acids. From germline, CDR1 is SQVTM and CDR2 ANQGSEA. CDR3 loop: CSVEGSRGETQYF. The CDR3 region has the DNA TGCAGCGTTGAGGGTAGCCGGGGAGAGACCCAGTACTTC.

V gene TRBV29-1 combines with J gene TRBJ2-2; unclear D gene. V gave up 7 bases and J gave up 8 bases, with 17 bases separating them. Germline V lookup: CDR1 SQVTM, CDR2 ANQGSEA. The CDR3 totals 13 residues. CDR3 DNA: TGCAGCGCGTGCCGTGTAGGGTCGGGGGAGCTGTTTTTT. This gives the protein CSACRVGSGELFF.